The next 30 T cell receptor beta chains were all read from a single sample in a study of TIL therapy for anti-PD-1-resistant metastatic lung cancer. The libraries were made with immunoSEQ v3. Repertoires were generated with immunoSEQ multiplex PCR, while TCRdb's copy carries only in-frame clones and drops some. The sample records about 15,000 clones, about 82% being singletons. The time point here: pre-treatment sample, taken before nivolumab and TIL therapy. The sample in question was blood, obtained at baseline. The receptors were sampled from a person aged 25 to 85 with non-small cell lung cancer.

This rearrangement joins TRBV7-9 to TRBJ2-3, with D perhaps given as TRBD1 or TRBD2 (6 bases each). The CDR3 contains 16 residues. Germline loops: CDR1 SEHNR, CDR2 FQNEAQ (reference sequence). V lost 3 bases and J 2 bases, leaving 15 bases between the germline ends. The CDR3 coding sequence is TGTGCCAGCAGCTTCCCACCCGGGGGCCACACAGATACGCAGTATTTT. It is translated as CASSFPPGGHTDTQYF.

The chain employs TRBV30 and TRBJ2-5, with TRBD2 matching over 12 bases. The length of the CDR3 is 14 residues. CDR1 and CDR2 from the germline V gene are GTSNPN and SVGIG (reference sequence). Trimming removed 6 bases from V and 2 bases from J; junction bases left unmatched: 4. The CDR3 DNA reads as TGTGCCTGTTTACTAGCGGGGGGACAAGAGACCCAGTACTTC. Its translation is CACLLAGGQETQYF.

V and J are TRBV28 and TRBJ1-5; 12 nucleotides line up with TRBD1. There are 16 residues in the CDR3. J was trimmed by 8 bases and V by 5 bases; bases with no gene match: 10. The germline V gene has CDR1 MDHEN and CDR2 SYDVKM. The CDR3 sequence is CASSESGTGGYKPQHF. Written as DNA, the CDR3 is TGTGCCAGCAGTGAGAGTGGGACAGGGGGCTATAAGCCCCAGCATTTT.

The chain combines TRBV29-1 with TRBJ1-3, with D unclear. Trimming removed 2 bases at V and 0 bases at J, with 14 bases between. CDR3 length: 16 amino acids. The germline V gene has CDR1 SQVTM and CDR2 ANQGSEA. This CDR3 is CSVEPRTASSGNTIYF. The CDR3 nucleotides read TGCAGCGTTGAACCTCGGACGGCGAGCTCTGGAAACACCATATATTTT.

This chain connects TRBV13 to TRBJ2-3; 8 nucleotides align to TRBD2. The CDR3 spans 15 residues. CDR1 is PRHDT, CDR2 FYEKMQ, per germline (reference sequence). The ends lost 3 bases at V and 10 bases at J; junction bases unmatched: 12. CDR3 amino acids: CASSLGTSGYGSQYF. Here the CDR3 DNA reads TGTGCCAGCAGCTTGGGAACTAGCGGTTACGGGTCGCAGTATTTT.

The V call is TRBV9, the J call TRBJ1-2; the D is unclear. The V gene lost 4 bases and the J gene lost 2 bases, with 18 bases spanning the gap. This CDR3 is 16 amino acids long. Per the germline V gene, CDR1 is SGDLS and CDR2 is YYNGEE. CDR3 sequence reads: CASSPVGGITNYGYTF. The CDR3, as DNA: TGTGCCAGCAGCCCTGTTGGTGGGATTACGAACTATGGCTACACCTTC.

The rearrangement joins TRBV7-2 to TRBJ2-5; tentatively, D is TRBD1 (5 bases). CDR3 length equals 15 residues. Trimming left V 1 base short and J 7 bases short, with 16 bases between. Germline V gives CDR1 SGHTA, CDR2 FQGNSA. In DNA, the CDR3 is TGTGCCAGCAGCTTAGGGGGCCAGCTTTTGGGGACCCAGTACTTC. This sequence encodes CASSLGGQLLGTQYF.

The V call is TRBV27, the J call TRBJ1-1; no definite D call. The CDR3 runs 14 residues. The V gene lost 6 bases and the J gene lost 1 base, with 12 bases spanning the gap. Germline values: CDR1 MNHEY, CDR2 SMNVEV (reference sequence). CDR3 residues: CASSDQKPNTEAFF. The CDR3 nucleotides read TGTGCCAGCAGCGACCAAAAACCGAACACTGAAGCTTTCTTT.

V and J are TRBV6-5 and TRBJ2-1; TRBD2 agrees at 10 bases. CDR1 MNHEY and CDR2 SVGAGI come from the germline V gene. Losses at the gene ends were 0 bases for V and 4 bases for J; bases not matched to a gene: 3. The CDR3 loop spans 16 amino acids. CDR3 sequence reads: CASSYSRTSGYNEQFF. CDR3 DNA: TGTGCCAGCAGTTACTCGAGGACTAGCGGTTACAATGAGCAGTTCTTC.

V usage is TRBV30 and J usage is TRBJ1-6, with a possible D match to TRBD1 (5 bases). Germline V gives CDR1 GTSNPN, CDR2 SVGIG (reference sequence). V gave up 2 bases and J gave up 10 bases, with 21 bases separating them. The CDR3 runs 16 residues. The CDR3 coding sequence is TGTGCCTGGAGTTCCGGTCCGAGGCAGGGAGGATCACCCCTCCACTTT. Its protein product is CAWSSGPRQGGSPLHF.

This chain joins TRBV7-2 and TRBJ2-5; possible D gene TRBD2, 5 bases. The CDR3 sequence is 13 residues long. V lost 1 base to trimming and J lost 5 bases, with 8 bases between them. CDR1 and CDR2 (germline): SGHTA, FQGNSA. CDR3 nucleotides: TGTGCCAGCAGCTTAGTCGGCGGGGAGACCCAGTACTTC. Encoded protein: CASSLVGGETQYF.

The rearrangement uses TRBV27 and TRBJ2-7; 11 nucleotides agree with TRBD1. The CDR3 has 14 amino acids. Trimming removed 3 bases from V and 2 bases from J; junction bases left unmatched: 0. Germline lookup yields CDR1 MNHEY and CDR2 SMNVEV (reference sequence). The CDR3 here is CASSLDRGPYEQYF. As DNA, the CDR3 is TGTGCCAGCAGTTTGGACAGGGGGCCCTACGAGCAGTACTTC.

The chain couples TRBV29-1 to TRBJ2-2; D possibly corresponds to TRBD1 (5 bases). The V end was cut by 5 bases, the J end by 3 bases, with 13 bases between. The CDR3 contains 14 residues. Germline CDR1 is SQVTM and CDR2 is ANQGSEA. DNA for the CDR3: TGCAGCGTTCACAAGGGGCAGGACACCGGGGAGCTGTTTTTT. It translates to CSVHKGQDTGELFF.

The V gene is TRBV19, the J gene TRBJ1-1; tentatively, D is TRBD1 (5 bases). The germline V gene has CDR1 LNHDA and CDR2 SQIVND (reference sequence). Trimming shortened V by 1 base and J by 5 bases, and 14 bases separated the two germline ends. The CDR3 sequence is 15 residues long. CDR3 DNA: TGTGCCAGTAGTATAGTAGGGGCAGGGAGGACTGAAGCTTTCTTT. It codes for CASSIVGAGRTEAFF.

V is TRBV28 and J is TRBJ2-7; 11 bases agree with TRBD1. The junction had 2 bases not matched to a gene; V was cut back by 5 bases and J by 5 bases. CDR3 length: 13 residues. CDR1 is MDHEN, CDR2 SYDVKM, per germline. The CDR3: CASSLGQGDEQYF. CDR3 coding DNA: TGTGCCAGCAGTCTGGGACAGGGGGACGAGCAGTACTTC.

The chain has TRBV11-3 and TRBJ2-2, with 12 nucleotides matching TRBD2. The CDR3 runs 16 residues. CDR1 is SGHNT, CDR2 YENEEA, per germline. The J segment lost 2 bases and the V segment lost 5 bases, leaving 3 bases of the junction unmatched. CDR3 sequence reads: CASSILAGGNTGELFF. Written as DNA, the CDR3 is TGTGCCAGCAGCATACTAGCGGGAGGAAACACCGGGGAGCTGTTTTTT.

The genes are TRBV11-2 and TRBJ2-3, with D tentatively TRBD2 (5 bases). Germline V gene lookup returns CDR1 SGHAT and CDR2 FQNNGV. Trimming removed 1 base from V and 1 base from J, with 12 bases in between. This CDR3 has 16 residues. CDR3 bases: TGTGCCAGCAGCTTAGTTTCGGGGTTCGGCACAGATACGCAGTATTTT. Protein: CASSLVSGFGTDTQYF.

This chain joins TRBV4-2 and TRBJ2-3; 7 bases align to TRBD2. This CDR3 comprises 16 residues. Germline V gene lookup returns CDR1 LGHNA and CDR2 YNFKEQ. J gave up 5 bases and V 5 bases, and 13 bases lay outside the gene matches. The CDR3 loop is CASSGATGLSQDTQYF. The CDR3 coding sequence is TGTGCCAGCAGCGGCGCAACGGGACTATCCCAAGATACGCAGTATTTT.

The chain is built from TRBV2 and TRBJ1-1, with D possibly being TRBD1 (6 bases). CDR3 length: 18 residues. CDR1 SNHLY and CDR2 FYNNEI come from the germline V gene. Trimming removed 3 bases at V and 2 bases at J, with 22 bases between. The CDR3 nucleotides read TGTGCCAGCAGTGAGCCGTTGGACAGTTATAAATTTAACACTGAAGCTTTCTTT. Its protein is CASSEPLDSYKFNTEAFF.

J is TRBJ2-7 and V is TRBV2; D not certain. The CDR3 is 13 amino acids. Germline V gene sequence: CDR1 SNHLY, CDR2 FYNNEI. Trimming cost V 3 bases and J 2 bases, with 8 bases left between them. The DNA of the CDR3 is TGTGCCAGCAGTGATGCAGAGACCTACGAGCAGTACGTC. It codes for CASSDAETYEQYV.

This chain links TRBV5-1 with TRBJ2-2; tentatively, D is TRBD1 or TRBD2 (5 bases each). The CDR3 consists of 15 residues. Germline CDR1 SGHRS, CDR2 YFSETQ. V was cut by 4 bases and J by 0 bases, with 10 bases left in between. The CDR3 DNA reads TGCGCCAGCAGCGTCGGGGCGACGAACACCGGGGAGCTGTTTTTT. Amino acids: CASSVGATNTGELFF.

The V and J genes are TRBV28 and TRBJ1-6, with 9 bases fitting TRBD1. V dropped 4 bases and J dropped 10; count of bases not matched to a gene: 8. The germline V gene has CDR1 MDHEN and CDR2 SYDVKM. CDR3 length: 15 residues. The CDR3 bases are TGTGCCAGCAGTTACCCGGGACAGGGAGGGTCACCCCTCCACTTT. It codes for CASSYPGQGGSPLHF.

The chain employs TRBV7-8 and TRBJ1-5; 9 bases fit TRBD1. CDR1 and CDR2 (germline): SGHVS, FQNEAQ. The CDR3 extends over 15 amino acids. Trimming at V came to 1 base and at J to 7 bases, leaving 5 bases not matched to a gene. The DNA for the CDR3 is TGTGCCAGCAGCTTAGTGGGGACAGGGCGGCAGCCCCAGCATTTT. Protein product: CASSLVGTGRQPQHF.

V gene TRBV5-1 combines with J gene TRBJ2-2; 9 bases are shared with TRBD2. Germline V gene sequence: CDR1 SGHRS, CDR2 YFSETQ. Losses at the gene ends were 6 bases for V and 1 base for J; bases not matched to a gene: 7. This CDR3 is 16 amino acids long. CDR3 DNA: TGCGCCAGCACCCGTAGCGGGAGCGGGAACACCGGGGAGCTGTTTTTT. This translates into CASTRSGSGNTGELFF.

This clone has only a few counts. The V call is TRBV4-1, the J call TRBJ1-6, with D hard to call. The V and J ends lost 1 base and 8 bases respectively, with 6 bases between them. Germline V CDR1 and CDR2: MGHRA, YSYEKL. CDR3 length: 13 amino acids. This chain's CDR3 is CASSQGVDSPLHF. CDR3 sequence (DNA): TGCGCCAGCAGCCAAGGTGTAGATTCACCCCTCCACTTT.

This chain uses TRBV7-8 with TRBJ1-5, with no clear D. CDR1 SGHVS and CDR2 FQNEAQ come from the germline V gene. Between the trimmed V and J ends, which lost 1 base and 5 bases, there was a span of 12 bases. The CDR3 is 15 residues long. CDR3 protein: CASSLERGDDQPQHF. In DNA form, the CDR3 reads TGTGCCAGCAGCTTAGAGCGGGGAGACGATCAGCCCCAGCATTTT.

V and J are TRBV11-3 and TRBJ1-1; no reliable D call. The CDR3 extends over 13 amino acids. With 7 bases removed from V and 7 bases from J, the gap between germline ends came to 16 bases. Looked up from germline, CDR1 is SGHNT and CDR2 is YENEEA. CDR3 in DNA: TGTGCCAGCACCACGAACAGAGGTGGTGAAGCTTTCTTT. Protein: CASTTNRGGEAFF.

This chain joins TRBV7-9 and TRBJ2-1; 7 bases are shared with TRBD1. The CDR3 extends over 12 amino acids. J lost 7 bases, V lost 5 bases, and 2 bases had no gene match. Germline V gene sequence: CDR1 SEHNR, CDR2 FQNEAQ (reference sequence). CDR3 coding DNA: TGTGCCAGCAGCCAGGACAGGAATGAGCAGTTCTTC. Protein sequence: CASSQDRNEQFF.

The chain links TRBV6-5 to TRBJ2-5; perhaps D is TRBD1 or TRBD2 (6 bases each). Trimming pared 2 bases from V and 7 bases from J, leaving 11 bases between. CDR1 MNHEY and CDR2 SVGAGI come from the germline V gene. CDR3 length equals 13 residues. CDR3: CASSYEGGRTQYF. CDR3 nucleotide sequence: TGTGCCAGCAGTTACGAGGGGGGACGGACCCAGTACTTC.

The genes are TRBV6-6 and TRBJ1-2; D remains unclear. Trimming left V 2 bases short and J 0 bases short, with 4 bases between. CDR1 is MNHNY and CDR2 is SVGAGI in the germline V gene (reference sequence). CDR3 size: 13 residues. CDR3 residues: CASSYDTNYGYTF. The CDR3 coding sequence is TGTGCCAGCAGTTACGATACTAACTATGGCTACACCTTC.